These T cell receptor beta chains were read from a single sample in a study of OX40 agonist ivuxolimab in advanced cancers. Repertoires were generated with immunoSEQ multiplex PCR, while TCRdb's copy carries only in-frame clones and drops some. Of more than 55,000 clones listed, around 77% are singletons. The sample consisted of CD4+ or CD8+ T cells sorted from blood, taken in a trial of the OX40 agonist ivuxolimab. These receptors were obtained from an adult with an advanced solid tumor such as melanoma, head and neck, liver or kidney cancer. The conserved cysteine and the conserved F or W are not part of the CDR3 here. The order of the fields is clone size, D gene, V gene, J gene, CDR3 protein. A D gene is named only where the DNA matches it firmly. Part of the rows lack a size; the others show once, few, many or a class for expanded clones.

.	.	TRBV5-1	TRBJ1-1	ASSETPGPSFMNTEAF
.	.	TRBV6-5	TRBJ1-1	ASSELNREAF
.	.	TRBV21-1	TRBJ2-3	ASSKEKRHTQY
.	.	TRBV9	TRBJ2-3	ASSVAGSTDTQY
.	TRBD1	TRBV27	TRBJ1-2	ASSRTGGYGYT
.	.	TRBV5-4	TRBJ1-1	ASSLDGRPTEAF
.	.	TRBV5-5	TRBJ2-2	ASSLTTSGELF
.	.	TRBV19	TRBJ1-1	ASSPLRILAGPTEAF
.	.	TRBV11-3	TRBJ2-3	ASSLGRADTQY
.	.	TRBV7-6	TRBJ2-1	ASSLAKGPYNEQF
.	.	TRBV5-1	TRBJ2-5	ASSLDPSDWETQY
.	TRBD2	TRBV6-1	TRBJ2-7	ASRGRLAGSHEQY
many	TRBD1	TRBV18	TRBJ2-7	ASSPRTGPESEQY
.	TRBD2	TRBV7-8	TRBJ2-7	ASNRRPGTSGSSYEQY
.	.	TRBV9	TRBJ1-6	ASSVEYNSPLH
few	TRBD1	TRBV30	TRBJ1-5	AWSEGGYRNQPQH
.	.	TRBV11-2	TRBJ1-2	ASSLESGRVINYGYT
.	TRBD2	TRBV18	TRBJ2-1	ASSPPSLAGYSEQF
.	.	TRBV15	TRBJ2-5	ATSRSQIIGETQY
.	TRBD2	TRBV11-2	TRBJ2-2	ASSLGTSNGVAGELF
.	.	TRBV5-4	TRBJ2-5	ASSVKGYQETQY
.	TRBD1	TRBV2	TRBJ2-7	ASSPQGQEQY
.	.	TRBV5-4	TRBJ2-6	AIEGGSGANVLT
.	TRBD2	TRBV4-1	TRBJ2-5	ASSQASLAGGPSETQY
few	.	TRBV7-9	TRBJ2-3	ASSLEIGVTDTQY
.	.	TRBV7-2	TRBJ1-5	ASSPQGNQPQH
once	.	TRBV29-1	TRBJ2-1	SVARSSYNEQF
.	TRBD1	TRBV5-1	TRBJ1-3	ASSLGGTGGRGNTIY
few	TRBD1	TRBV28	TRBJ1-2	AILKTGGEFYGYT
.	.	TRBV9	TRBJ1-4	ASSVSGVNEKLF
few	.	TRBV10-3	TRBJ2-7	AISERTEAYEQY
.	TRBD2	TRBV29-1	TRBJ2-1	SFRGGETYNEQF
.	.	TRBV28	TRBJ2-6	ASNPFSGANVLT
.	.	TRBV4-3	TRBJ1-6	ASSQDGRGGAGSPLH
.	.	TRBV5-1	TRBJ2-2	ASSLVPRVELF
.	.	TRBV7-2	TRBJ2-2	ASSSDNTGELF
.	TRBD1	TRBV5-1	TRBJ2-2	ASHGTVNTGELF
.	.	TRBV4-1	TRBJ2-1	ASSQDDGTYNEQF
.	TRBD1	TRBV18	TRBJ1-1	ASSPDRDEAF
.	.	TRBV7-2	TRBJ2-1	ASSLVWDANEQF
.	TRBD2	TRBV30	TRBJ2-2	AWSSGGTSGSTGELF
.	.	TRBV2	TRBJ1-5	ASSGQTMNQPQH
once	TRBD1	TRBV18	TRBJ2-7	ASSPQKGTALAEQY
.	.	TRBV7-2	TRBJ1-6	ASSEQGGSPLH
.	.	TRBV27	TRBJ1-1	ASSLTGLNTEAF
.	TRBD1	TRBV7-9	TRBJ2-5	ASSTARGETQY
.	TRBD2	TRBV19	TRBJ2-1	ARRGTSGFYNEQF
.	.	TRBV2	TRBJ2-2	ASSWASNTGELF
.	.	TRBV10-3	.	AISENAGAGYEQY
few	.	TRBV7-9	TRBJ2-7	ASSPPRGVNDEQY
once	TRBD2	TRBV9	TRBJ2-1	ASSGSGLAGGFNEQF
.	.	TRBV5-5	TRBJ1-1	ASSLLSGGVNTEAF
.	.	TRBV7-2	TRBJ2-1	ASSQRGGNNEQF
.	TRBD1	TRBV18	TRBJ1-1	ASSQLDRGAEAF
once	TRBD1	TRBV25-1	TRBJ1-1	ASSAPGQGAPEAF